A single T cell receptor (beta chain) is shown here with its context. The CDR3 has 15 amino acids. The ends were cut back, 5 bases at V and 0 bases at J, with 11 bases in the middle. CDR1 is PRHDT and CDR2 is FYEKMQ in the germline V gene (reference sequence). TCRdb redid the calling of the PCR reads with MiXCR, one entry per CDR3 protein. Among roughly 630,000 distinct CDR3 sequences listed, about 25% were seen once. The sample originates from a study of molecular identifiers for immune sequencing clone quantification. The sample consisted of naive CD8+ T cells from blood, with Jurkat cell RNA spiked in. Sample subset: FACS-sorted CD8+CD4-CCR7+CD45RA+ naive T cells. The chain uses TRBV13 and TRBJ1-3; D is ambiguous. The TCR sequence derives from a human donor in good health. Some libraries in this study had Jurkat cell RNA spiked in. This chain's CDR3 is CASSPGRHSGNTIYF. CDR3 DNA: TGTGCCAGCAGCCCCGGGCGCCACTCTGGAAACACCATATATTTT.